Presented here are 26 T cell receptor beta chains from one specimen sequenced in a study of T cells after yellow fever vaccination. TCRdb re-analysed the 5' RACE reads in MiXCR, keeping a single row per CDR3 protein. The data hold around 310,000 distinct CDR3 sequences, with 3.5% to 4.5% observed a single time. Material: PBMCs, obtained 15 days after the yellow fever booster vaccination. The receptors derive from a young man who received the YFV17D yellow fever vaccine.

In its sample, this clonotype was seen many times. V and J are TRBV20-1 and TRBJ2-4; no clear D. This CDR3 spans 13 amino acids. Trimming left V 0 bases short and J 2 bases short, with 5 bases between. Germline V gives CDR1 DFQATT, CDR2 SNEGSKA (reference sequence). The CDR3 DNA reads as TGCAGTGCTAGAGAGATCACCAAAAACATTCAGTACTTC. This codes for CSAREITKNIQYF.

There are many counts of this clonotype. This chain links TRBV6-5 with TRBJ1-5, with 9 bases identical to TRBD1. Germline loops: CDR1 MNHEY, CDR2 SVGAGI. The CDR3 totals 14 residues. Trimming cost V 6 bases and J 3 bases; bases outside gene matches: 3. This CDR3 is CASSHRGPNQPQHF. For the CDR3, the DNA is TGTGCCAGCAGCCACAGGGGGCCCAATCAGCCCCAGCATTTT.

This clonotype was detected many times. The chain uses TRBV29-1 and TRBJ2-5, with D tentatively TRBD1 or TRBD2 (5 bases each). The germline CDR1 and CDR2 sequences are SQVTM and ANQGSEA. The length of the CDR3 is 14 residues. Trimming removed 3 bases from V and 3 bases from J, with 14 bases in between. Written as DNA, the CDR3 is TGCAGCGTTGAGGGGCTAGCCGTTGAAGAGACCCAGTACTTC. It codes for CSVEGLAVEETQYF.

This clonotype has a count of ten or more. This rearrangement joins TRBV20-1 to TRBJ2-7; 7 positions match TRBD1. Germline CDR1 is DFQATT and CDR2 is SNEGSKA (reference sequence). V shed 5 bases, J shed 7 bases, and the junction held 11 bases outside the gene matches. This CDR3 is 13 amino acids long. CDR3 region: CSARNRGSGEQYV. The DNA of the CDR3 is TGCAGTGCTCGTAACAGGGGATCGGGAGAGCAGTACGTC.

This clonotype has at least ten counts. This sequence joins TRBV5-1 and TRBJ2-1; 13 nucleotides line up with TRBD2. V was pared by 5 bases and J by 8 bases, with 7 bases of the junction left unmatched. Germline loops: CDR1 SGHRS, CDR2 YFSETQ. The CDR3 is 15 amino acids. CDR3 DNA: TGCGCCAGCAGAGCTACTAGCGGGGGGGCCTATGAGCAGTTCTTC. This codes for CASRATSGGAYEQFF.

This clonotype was counted between two and nine times. The chain joins TRBV7-3 to TRBJ1-1; the match to TRBD1 covers 9 bases. Germline V CDR1 and CDR2: SGHTA, FQGTGA. The CDR3 is 15 residues long. V trimming: 5 bases; J trimming: 5 bases; junction bases outside the gene matches: 9. The CDR3 spells CASSPGPGQGTEAFF. CDR3 nucleotides: TGTGCCAGCAGCCCAGGGCCGGGACAGGGAACTGAAGCTTTCTTT.

V gene TRBV7-9 combines with J gene TRBJ2-7; weak D call: TRBD1 (6 bases). Trimming took off 1 base at V and 2 bases at J, with 9 bases between the two ends. The CDR3 runs to 14 residues. Germline V gives CDR1 SEHNR, CDR2 FQNEAQ (reference sequence). The CDR3 loop is CASSLVQGPYEQYV. CDR3 DNA: TGTGCCAGCAGCTTAGTACAGGGCCCCTACGAGCAGTACGTC.

The table lists this clonotype with many counts. This chain joins TRBV13 and TRBJ1-3, with D uncertain. Trimming took off 2 bases at V and 0 bases at J, with 17 bases between the two ends. This CDR3 is built from 18 residues. The germline CDR1 and CDR2 sequences are PRHDT and FYEKMQ (reference sequence). The CDR3: CASSLFPVAGFSGNTIYF. CDR3 nucleotides: TGTGCCAGCAGCTTATTTCCGGTCGCGGGATTCTCTGGAAACACCATATATTTT.

This clonotype was counted at least ten times. The J gene is TRBJ2-7, the V gene TRBV27; D uncertain. This CDR3 region has 15 residues. CDR1 is MNHEY and CDR2 is SMNVEV in the germline V gene (reference sequence). V lost 6 bases and J lost 6, with 21 bases in between. The CDR3 DNA sequence: TGTGCCAGCAGCCCACGATATCTCCTTATCTCCGAGCAGTACTTC. Its translation is CASSPRYLLISEQYF.

In this sample, this clonotype turned up a few times. The chain combines TRBV5-1 with TRBJ2-1; D perhaps matches TRBD2 (6 bases). Germline V gene sequence: CDR1 SGHRS, CDR2 YFSETQ. Trimming removed 0 bases at V and 6 bases at J, with 16 bases between. This CDR3 comprises 16 residues. The CDR3 coding sequence is TGCGCCAGCAGCTTGGCCGCGGGGACCGCCCCCAATGAGCAGTTCTTC. This translates into CASSLAAGTAPNEQFF.

This clonotype was observed at least ten times. The junction departs from the called germline gene at one end, perhaps through a read error. The chain recombines TRBV20-1 with TRBJ2-1; 11 bases are shared with TRBD2. This CDR3 is built from 14 residues. CDR1 and CDR2 from the germline V gene are DFQATT and SNEGSKA (reference sequence). The CDR3, as DNA: TGCAGTGCTAGCCCCGGCGGACTAGCGGGTATTTCGCTCTTC. It is translated as CSASPGGLAGISLF.

The rearrangement uses TRBV24-1 and TRBJ1-1, with TRBD1 as a possible D gene (6 bases). Per the germline V gene, CDR1 is KGHDR and CDR2 is SFDVKD. Trimming shortened V by 9 bases and J by 0 bases, and 16 bases separated the two germline ends. The CDR3 sequence is 15 residues long. Written as DNA, the CDR3 is TGTGCCACCGCCCGTCAGGGGAGATTGAACACTGAAGCTTTCTTT. Protein sequence: CATARQGRLNTEAFF.

This clonotype was counted many times. The chain employs TRBV29-1 and TRBJ1-2; TRBD1 is a possible D gene (5 bases). CDR1 and CDR2 (germline): SQVTM, ANQGSEA. V was pared by 5 bases and J by 2 bases, with 15 bases between. The CDR3 spans 14 residues. In nucleotides, the CDR3 is TGCAGCGTTTTCGGGACCCAGACAAACTATGGCTACACCTTC. Protein product: CSVFGTQTNYGYTF.

This clonotype was counted between two and nine times. CDR3 residues: CASSDQLGDTQYF. The DNA of the CDR3 is TGTGCCAGCAGTGACCAACTTGGAGATACGCAGTATTTT. The chain has TRBV2 and TRBJ2-3; D is unclear. Germline V CDR1 and CDR2: SNHLY, FYNNEI. The CDR3 length is 13 residues. With 3 bases removed from V and 5 bases from J, the gap between germline ends came to 9 bases.

This clonotype was counted between two and nine times. The gene calls are TRBV15 and TRBJ2-1, with 9 bases aligning to TRBD2. The junction had 2 bases not matched to a gene; V was cut back by 5 bases and J by 3 bases. The V gene's germline CDR1 is LNHNV and CDR2 YYDKDF (reference sequence). The length of the CDR3 is 14 residues. The chain's CDR3 is CATSLAGNYNEQFF. DNA for the CDR3: TGTGCCACCAGCCTAGCGGGGAACTACAATGAGCAGTTCTTC.

V and J are TRBV7-2 and TRBJ1-2, with a weak D call TRBD1 (5 bases). Trimming took off 0 bases at V and 7 bases at J, with 9 bases between the two ends. The length of the CDR3 is 13 residues. Germline V gives CDR1 SGHTA, CDR2 FQGNSA. CDR3 in amino acids: CASSLAEGAGYTF. The CDR3 DNA sequence: TGTGCCAGCAGCTTAGCGGAAGGGGCTGGCTACACCTTC.

This CDR3 reads CASRSWLVGNTIYF. CDR3 sequence (DNA): TGTGCCAGCAGGTCCTGGTTGGTGGGAAACACCATATATTTT. The rearrangement links TRBV28 to TRBJ1-3; D call uncertain. Germline V gene sequence: CDR1 MDHEN, CDR2 SYDVKM. Trimming shortened V by 6 bases and J by 4 bases, and 13 bases separated the two germline ends. The CDR3 length is 14 residues.

This clonotype has a count of ten or more. V usage is TRBV10-1 and J usage is TRBJ1-5; 8 bases map to TRBD1. The CDR3 has 16 amino acids. Germline loops: CDR1 WNHNN, CDR2 SYGVQD (reference sequence). V lost 7 bases and J lost 0; bases outside the gene matches: 8. The CDR3, as DNA: TGCGCCAGCACCGAGACAGGGGAGCGTAGCAATCAGCCCCAGCATTTT. Amino acid sequence: CASTETGERSNQPQHF.

The sample holds a few counts of this clonotype. The chain recombines TRBV29-1 with TRBJ1-1; no clear D gene. This CDR3 is built from 11 residues. V was pared by 6 bases and J by 5 bases, with 10 bases between. Germline V CDR1 and CDR2: SQVTM, ANQGSEA. CDR3 sequence: CSVGLGTEAFF. As DNA, the CDR3 is TGCAGCGTCGGACTGGGTACTGAAGCTTTCTTT.

This clonotype was seen many times. The V gene is TRBV29-1, the J gene TRBJ2-3; no reliable D call. Germline assignment: CDR1 SQVTM and CDR2 ANQGSEA. The CDR3 sequence is 12 residues long. V lost 7 bases, J lost 3 bases, and 11 bases lay in between. CDR3 protein: CSGDLGTDTQYF. CDR3 nucleotides: TGCAGCGGGGATTTGGGAACAGATACGCAGTATTTT.

This clonotype was found a few times. CDR3 protein: CASSNQVQSSYEQYF. DNA of the CDR3: TGTGCCAGCAGTAATCAGGTACAAAGCTCCTACGAGCAGTACTTC. The gene calls are TRBV12-3 or TRBV12-4 and TRBJ2-7; no clear D gene. The CDR3 spans 15 residues. Trimming shortened V by 5 bases and J by 0 bases, and 14 bases separated the two germline ends.

This clonotype was found a few times. This chain links TRBV2 with TRBJ1-5; possible D gene TRBD1, 5 bases. The CDR3 length is 16 residues. Trimming stripped 6 bases from V and 7 bases from J, with 22 bases between. Germline V gives CDR1 SNHLY, CDR2 FYNNEI. CDR3 sequence (DNA): TGTGCCAGCAGCTTAGACAGCGTAGGAGGGAGGCAGCCCCAGCATTTT. Its translation is CASSLDSVGGRQPQHF.

This clonotype was seen repeatedly, ten times or more. One end of the junction does not line up with germline, which may come from a read error. V usage is TRBV3-1 and J usage is TRBJ2-7, with a possible D match to TRBD2 (5 bases). The CDR3 sequence is 13 residues long. CDR1 is LGHDT, CDR2 YNNKEL, per germline (reference sequence). CDR3 loop: CASTRTCSHEQYF. The CDR3 DNA sequence: TGTGCCAGCACCCGGACTTGCTCCCACGAGCAGTACTTC.

This clonotype was observed at least ten times. The rearrangement links TRBV20-1 to TRBJ1-1; D ambiguous. This CDR3 contains 12 residues. From germline, CDR1 is DFQATT and CDR2 SNEGSKA (reference sequence). The V and J ends lost 2 bases and 5 bases respectively, with 9 bases between them. CDR3 nucleotides: TGCAGTGCTAGACTGCTGGGGACTGAAGCTTTCTTT. It is translated as CSARLLGTEAFF.

This clonotype was counted many times. The chain joins TRBV7-9 to TRBJ1-5; 9 bases are a match to TRBD1. This CDR3 region has 15 residues. CDR1 is SEHNR and CDR2 is FQNEAQ in the germline V gene (reference sequence). The ends lost 4 bases at V and 0 bases at J; junction bases unmatched: 1. The CDR3 bases are TGTGCCAGCAGCTGGACAGGGGCTAGCAATCAGCCCCAGCATTTT. It specifies CASSWTGASNQPQHF. The whole variable domain, filled in from reference TRBV7-9 and TRBJ1-5, reads DTGVSQNPRHKITKRGQNVTFRCDPISEHNRLYWYRQTLGQGPEFLTYFQNEAQLEKSRLLSDRFSAERPKGSFSTLEIQRTEQGDSAMYLCASSWTGASNQPQHFGDGTRLSIL.

This clonotype was seen many times. V and J are TRBV7-8 and TRBJ1-4, with D possibly matching TRBD1 (6 bases). This CDR3 has 14 residues. Trimming removed 0 bases from V and 5 bases from J, with 7 bases in between. CDR1 is SGHVS, CDR2 FQNEAQ, per germline. The CDR3 region is CASSLAGGNEKLFF. CDR3 nucleotides: TGTGCCAGCAGCTTAGCGGGGGGCAATGAAAAACTGTTTTTT.